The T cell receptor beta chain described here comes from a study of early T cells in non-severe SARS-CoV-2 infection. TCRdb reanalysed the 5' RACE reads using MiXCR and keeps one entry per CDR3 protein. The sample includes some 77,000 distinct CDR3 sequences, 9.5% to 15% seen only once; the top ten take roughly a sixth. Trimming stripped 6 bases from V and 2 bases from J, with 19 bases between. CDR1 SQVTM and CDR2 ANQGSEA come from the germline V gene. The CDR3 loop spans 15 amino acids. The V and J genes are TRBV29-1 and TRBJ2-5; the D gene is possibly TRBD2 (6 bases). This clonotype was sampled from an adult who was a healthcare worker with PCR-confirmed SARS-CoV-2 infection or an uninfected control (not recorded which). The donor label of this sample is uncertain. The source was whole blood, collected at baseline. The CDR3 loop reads CSVLPSSGRQETQYF. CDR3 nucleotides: TGCAGCGTCCTCCCTAGCAGCGGGCGACAAGAGACCCAGTACTTC.